One and the same sample provided the 22 T cell receptor beta chains below, sequenced in a study of cytomegalovirus exposure and HLA in healthy donors. 60 Vbeta and 13 Jbeta primers were used in PCR. Clones were sequenced by immunoSEQ multiplex PCR, and TCRdb holds only the in-frame ones, with some missing. Of around 130,000 clones in the sample, about 8.6% were seen once. The material sequenced was PBMCs. The receptors were gathered from a woman in her thirties or forties in good health and CMV-seropositive.

This chain uses TRBV5-1 with TRBJ2-3; the match to TRBD2 covers 7 bases. CDR1 is SGHRS and CDR2 is YFSETQ in the germline V gene. V shed 3 bases, J shed 0 bases, and the junction held 4 bases outside the gene matches. CDR3 length: 15 amino acids. This chain's CDR3 is CASSWSGVSTDTQYF. Written as DNA, the CDR3 is TGCGCCAGCAGCTGGAGCGGGGTCAGCACAGATACGCAGTATTTT.

The table lists this clone with many counts. This sequence joins TRBV6-6 and TRBJ1-5; D gene unclear. V lost 2 bases and J 3 bases, leaving 11 bases between the germline ends. CDR1 is MNHNY, CDR2 SVGAGI, per germline (reference sequence). The CDR3 extends over 15 amino acids. CDR3 in amino acids: CASSYEIAYNQPQHF. The CDR3 region has the DNA TGTGCCAGCAGTTACGAAATTGCCTACAATCAGCCCCAGCATTTT.

The gene calls are TRBV4-1 and TRBJ1-3; weak D call: TRBD1 (5 bases). In germline, CDR1 is MGHRA, CDR2 YSYEKL. V lost 4 bases and J lost 0, with 10 bases in between. The CDR3 loop spans 15 amino acids. CDR3 amino acids: CASSPPGLSGNTIYF. Here the CDR3 DNA reads TGCGCCAGCAGCCCGCCAGGGCTCTCTGGAAACACCATATATTTT.

This clone was counted between two and nine times. The chain has TRBV5-6 and TRBJ2-7, with 10 positions matching TRBD1. The CDR3 length is 13 residues. After removal of 2 bases from V and 6 bases from J, the junction contained 2 bases not matched to a gene. Germline CDR1 reads SGHDT; CDR2 reads YYEEEE. Written as DNA, the CDR3 is TGTGCCAGCAGCTTCGGGACAGGGGCCGAGCAGTACTTC. This codes for CASSFGTGAEQYF.

This clone occurred a few times. The CDR3 sequence is CASSTGVLNTEAFF. CDR3 coding DNA: TGTGCCAGCTCCACCGGGGTACTGAACACTGAAGCTTTCTTT. V gene TRBV18 combines with J gene TRBJ1-1; D is unclear. V was clipped by 6 bases and J by 0 bases, with 11 bases between them. The CDR3 sequence is 14 residues long. Looked up from germline, CDR1 is KGHSH and CDR2 is LQKENI. The entire variable domain, with the rest obtained from reference TRBV18 and TRBJ1-1, is as follows: NAGVMQNPRHLVRRRGQEARLRCSPMKGHSHVYWYRQLPEEGLKFMVYLQKENIIDESGMPKERFSAEFPKEGPSILRIQQVVRGDSAAYFCASSTGVLNTEAFFGQGTRLTVV.

The rearrangement uses TRBV11-2 and TRBJ2-1; D is uncertain. From germline, CDR1 is SGHAT and CDR2 FQNNGV. The CDR3 consists of 13 residues. The V gene lost 4 bases and the J gene lost 5 bases, with 9 bases spanning the gap. The CDR3 is CASSSGSDNEQFF. In DNA form, the CDR3 reads TGTGCCAGCAGCTCCGGGTCGGACAATGAGCAGTTCTTC.

The rearrangement uses TRBV6-1 and TRBJ1-5, with TRBD1 identical over 9 bases. The V segment lost 2 bases and the J segment 4 bases; nucleotides outside the gene matches: 3. Germline V gives CDR1 MNHNS, CDR2 SASEGT. The CDR3 is made up of 15 amino acids. The CDR3 DNA sequence: TGTGCCAGCAGTGAACAGACAGGGGGGAATCAGCCCCAGCATTTT. It yields the protein CASSEQTGGNQPQHF.

This clone was seen a few times. The chain is built from TRBV5-1 and TRBJ1-1; 8 nucleotides agree with TRBD1. The CDR3 loop spans 16 amino acids. The V and J ends lost 3 bases and 3 bases, in that order; junction bases with no gene match: 10. Germline loops: CDR1 SGHRS, CDR2 YFSETQ. CDR3 sequence (DNA): TGCGCCAGCAGCTCCCAAATTGGACAGGGTGACACTGAAGCTTTCTTT. Amino acid sequence: CASSSQIGQGDTEAFF.

This rearrangement joins TRBV9 to TRBJ1-2, with a weak D call TRBD1 (5 bases). Trimming cost V 0 bases and J 4 bases, with 13 bases left between them. Germline CDR1 and CDR2: SGDLS and YYNGEE. The CDR3 length is 15 residues. The CDR3: CASSVEEGQFYGYTF. The CDR3 DNA is TGTGCCAGCAGCGTAGAGGAGGGGCAGTTCTATGGCTACACCTTC.

This clone was observed a few times. This chain links TRBV4-1 with TRBJ2-5; D is possibly TRBD2 (5 bases). This CDR3 spans 15 amino acids. The V gene lost 1 base and the J gene lost 1 base, with 10 bases spanning the gap. CDR1 is MGHRA and CDR2 is YSYEKL in the germline V gene. The CDR3 sequence is CASSQGSGIQETQYF. CDR3 nucleotide sequence: TGCGCCAGCAGCCAAGGCTCCGGGATCCAAGAGACCCAGTACTTC.

Only a few counts were recorded for this clone. CDR3 nucleotide sequence: TGTGCCAGCAACGGTAGGGGGGGACTATCCGATACGCAGTATTTT. Its protein product is CASNGRGGLSDTQYF. The rearrangement uses TRBV5-4 and TRBJ2-3; D possibly corresponds to TRBD2 (7 bases). This CDR3 is built from 15 residues. The germline gives CDR1 SGHNT, CDR2 YYREEE (reference sequence). The V end lost 6 bases, the J end lost 6 bases, and 20 bases lay between the germline ends.

This clone appeared a few times. The rearrangement links TRBV2 to TRBJ2-7, with D tentatively TRBD1 (6 bases). Germline CDR1 SNHLY, CDR2 FYNNEI. V lost 6 bases, J lost 2 bases, and 11 bases lay in between. The CDR3 consists of 13 residues. The CDR3 bases are TGTGCCAGCAGCAGGGACACGACCTACGAGCAGTACTTC. Amino acid sequence: CASSRDTTYEQYF. The entire variable domain, with the rest obtained from reference TRBV2 and TRBJ2-7, is as follows: EPEVTQTPSHQVTQMGQEVILRCVPISNHLYFYWYRQILGQKVEFLVSFYNNEISEKSEIFDDQFSVERPDGSNFTLKIRSTKLEDSAMYFCASSRDTTYEQYFGPGTRLTVT.

As DNA, the CDR3 is TGTGCCAGCCGCTCGGGGGGCCAAGGAAACACCATATATTTT. Translation gives CASRSGGQGNTIYF. The chain is built from TRBV4-2 and TRBJ1-3; the D gene is possibly TRBD1 (6 bases). The CDR3 is made up of 14 amino acids. Germline values: CDR1 LGHNA, CDR2 YNFKEQ. V was cut by 8 bases and J by 4 bases, with 15 bases left in between.

Note on this clone: Germline and junction disagree at one end, which may indicate a read error. Other nucleotide sequences in the sample specify the same CDR3. CDR3: CASSTGQGEKTEAFF. The CDR3 region has the DNA TGTGCCAGCAGTACGGGACAGGGAGAGAAAACTGAAGCTTTCTTC. The chain has TRBV27 and TRBJ1-1, with 9 bases fitting TRBD1. CDR1 is MNHEY, CDR2 SMNVEV, per germline (reference sequence). This CDR3 is 15 amino acids long.

The rearrangement links TRBV25-1 to TRBJ2-1; a possible D gene is TRBD1 (5 bases). Trimming removed 9 bases from V and 8 bases from J, with 14 bases in between. The germline V gene encodes CDR1 MGHDK and CDR2 SYGVNS. The CDR3 runs to 12 residues. The CDR3 protein is CASGAYKDEQFF. DNA for the CDR3: TGTGCCAGTGGGGCTTATAAGGATGAGCAGTTCTTC.

This clone showed up just a few times. The chain links TRBV7-9 to TRBJ1-5; possible D gene TRBD1, 5 bases. This CDR3 contains 19 residues. The germline V gene encodes CDR1 SEHNR and CDR2 FQNEAQ (reference sequence). V shed 5 bases and J shed 4 bases, with 27 bases lying between them. For the CDR3, the DNA is TGTGCCAGCAGCCCGGGGCCGCGCGGGGGGAAAACGTTGAATCAGCCCCAGCATTTT. As protein: CASSPGPRGGKTLNQPQHF. Together with reference TRBV7-9 and TRBJ1-5, the CDR3 gives the full variable domain: DTGVSQNPRHKITKRGQNVTFRCDPISEHNRLYWYRQTLGQGPEFLTYFQNEAQLEKSRLLSDRFSAERPKGSFSTLEIQRTEQGDSAMYLCASSPGPRGGKTLNQPQHFGDGTRLSIL.

The chain carries TRBV5-1 and TRBJ2-3; no reliable D call. Germline V gene lookup returns CDR1 SGHRS and CDR2 YFSETQ. The CDR3 has 15 amino acids. V was shortened by 4 bases and J by 0 bases, with 12 bases between the two germline ends. The CDR3 loop reads CASSVVYSSTDTQYF. The CDR3 coding sequence is TGCGCCAGCAGCGTCGTGTACTCCAGCACAGATACGCAGTATTTT.

A few counts support this clone. This chain joins TRBV5-1 and TRBJ2-2; the match to TRBD1 covers 8 bases. Germline V lookup: CDR1 SGHRS, CDR2 YFSETQ. This CDR3 has 16 residues. V trimming: 4 bases; J trimming: 2 bases; junction bases outside the gene matches: 7. The CDR3 nucleotides are TGCGCCAGCAGCGTGACACAGGGGGTCAACACCGGGGAGCTGTTTTTT. Encoded protein: CASSVTQGVNTGELFF.

V usage is TRBV5-6 and J usage is TRBJ2-7; D unclear. Between the trimmed V and J ends, which lost 1 base and 6 bases, there was a span of 8 bases. The V gene's germline CDR1 is SGHDT and CDR2 YYEEEE. The CDR3 has 12 amino acids. The CDR3 region is CASSLRFGEQYF. For the CDR3, the DNA is TGTGCCAGCAGCTTGCGATTCGGCGAGCAGTACTTC.

In this sample, this clone turned up a few times. For the CDR3, the DNA is TGTGCCAGCAGCGCAACAGGTCTGGATCAGCCCCAGCATTTT. As protein: CASSATGLDQPQHF. This chain connects TRBV7-3 to TRBJ1-5; tentative D call: TRBD1 (5 bases). Looked up from germline, CDR1 is SGHTA and CDR2 is FQGTGA. The CDR3 spans 14 residues. V was shortened by 5 bases and J by 5 bases, with 13 bases between the two germline ends.

This chain connects TRBV9 to TRBJ2-6, with TRBD1 identical over 10 bases. This CDR3 has 18 residues. J was trimmed by 2 bases and V by 3 bases; bases with no gene match: 8. CDR1 is SGDLS and CDR2 is YYNGEE in the germline V gene. For the CDR3, the DNA is TGTGCCAGCAGCGCCCGGGACAGGGGAATCCCTGGGGCCAACGTCCTGACTTTC. This gives the protein CASSARDRGIPGANVLTF.

The chain uses TRBV5-1 and TRBJ2-5, with D maybe TRBD1 (6 bases). Deletions cut 7 bases from V and 0 bases from J, with 16 bases between. Germline-derived CDR1 and CDR2 are SGHRS and YFSETQ. This CDR3 has 15 residues. This chain's CDR3 is CASGPTRTDQETQYF. CDR3 bases: TGCGCCAGCGGGCCCACCCGGACAGACCAAGAGACCCAGTACTTC.